Shown below are 26 T cell receptor beta chains from a single sample sequenced in a study of blood T cell repertoires in COVID-19. Sequencing used immunoSEQ multiplex PCR; TCRdb keeps in-frame clones, though not all of them. The sample consists of roughly 340,000 clones, 87% of them appearing once. The sample was peripheral blood. The receptors here all came from a woman between 50 and 59 years old with COVID-19, enrolled during active disease.

This rearrangement joins TRBV6-2 or TRBV6-3 to TRBJ2-5; D not certain. The germline CDR1 and CDR2 sequences are MNHEY and SVGEGT. V lost 2 bases and J lost 5, with 9 bases in between. The CDR3 spans 13 residues. CDR3 sequence (DNA): TGTGCCAGCAGTTACGGGCCCCGTGAGACCCAGTACTTC. It translates to CASSYGPRETQYF.

The gene calls are TRBV4-2 and TRBJ2-7; 8 bases agree with TRBD2. Per the germline V gene, CDR1 is LGHNA and CDR2 is YNFKEQ. This CDR3 has 13 amino acids. The junction had 5 bases not matched to a gene; V was cut back by 6 bases and J by 4 bases. The CDR3, as DNA: TGTGCCAGCAGTACAGGACTAGCTTACGAGCAGTACTTC. Translated: CASSTGLAYEQYF.

V usage is TRBV19 and J usage is TRBJ2-7; weak D call: TRBD1 (6 bases). Per the germline V gene, CDR1 is LNHDA and CDR2 is SQIVND (reference sequence). V gave up 5 bases and J gave up 2 bases, with 13 bases separating them. This CDR3 has 14 amino acids. The CDR3 region has the DNA TGTGCCAGTAGTTTCCGGGACAACACCTACGAGCAGTACTTC. Encoded protein: CASSFRDNTYEQYF. The complete variable domain, with remaining parts taken from reference TRBV19 and TRBJ2-7, reads DGGITQSPKYLFRKEGQNVTLSCEQNLNHDAMYWYRQDPGQGLRLIYYSQIVNDFQKGDIAEGYSVSREKKESFPLTVTSAQKNPTAFYLCASSFRDNTYEQYFGPGTRLTVT.

The chain is built from TRBV7-9 and TRBJ2-7, with 9 nucleotides matching TRBD1. The V segment lost 3 bases and the J segment 5 bases; nucleotides outside the gene matches: 5. This CDR3 comprises 14 residues. Germline lookup yields CDR1 SEHNR and CDR2 FQNEAQ (reference sequence). The CDR3, as DNA: TGTGCCAGCAGCTTTAGGGACAGGGCTCACGAGCAGTACTTC. It is translated as CASSFRDRAHEQYF. Full variable domain (remainder filled in from reference TRBV7-9 and TRBJ2-7): DTGVSQNPRHKITKRGQNVTFRCDPISEHNRLYWYRQTLGQGPEFLTYFQNEAQLEKSRLLSDRFSAERPKGSFSTLEIQRTEQGDSAMYLCASSFRDRAHEQYFGPGTRLTVT.

This clone was seen just once. This chain links TRBV11-3 with TRBJ1-1; D remains unclear. Germline V gene sequence: CDR1 SGHNT, CDR2 YENEEA. CDR3 length: 13 amino acids. V gave up 3 bases and J gave up 1 base, with 6 bases separating them. The DNA for the CDR3 is TGTGCCAGCAGCTTCCCAGAGAACACTGAAGCTTTCTTT. Its protein product is CASSFPENTEAFF.

V is TRBV12-5 and J is TRBJ2-1; D gene unclear. Between the trimmed V and J ends, which lost 6 bases and 8 bases, there was a span of 11 bases. The length of the CDR3 is 12 residues. Germline assignment: CDR1 LGHNT and CDR2 FRNRAP. The CDR3 DNA follows: TGTGCTAGTGGCCGGCGCGAGGATGAGCAGTTCTTC. Translation: CASGRREDEQFF.

The chain uses TRBV5-1 and TRBJ2-5; possible D gene TRBD2, 7 bases. Germline CDR1 SGHRS, CDR2 YFSETQ. Deletions cut 7 bases from V and 3 bases from J, with 19 bases between. This CDR3 comprises 15 residues. As DNA, the CDR3 is TGCGCCAGCGGCCGAGGGGGGGAGGGCGAAGAGACCCAGTACTTC. Translating it yields CASGRGGEGEETQYF.

The V gene is TRBV2, the J gene TRBJ1-5, with 7 bases that match TRBD1. Unmatched junction bases numbered 4, after V lost 1 base and J lost 4 bases. This CDR3 contains 15 residues. Germline lookup yields CDR1 SNHLY and CDR2 FYNNEI. CDR3 DNA: TGTGCCAGCAGTGAAGACAGGGGTGGAAATCAGCCCCAGCATTTT. Its protein product is CASSEDRGGNQPQHF.

The genes are TRBV20-1 and TRBJ2-7; D is uncertain. Germline loops: CDR1 DFQATT, CDR2 SNEGSKA (reference sequence). CDR3 size: 11 residues. Deletions cut 3 bases from V and 5 bases from J, with 8 bases between. The CDR3 protein is CSASVEDEQYF. The CDR3, as DNA: TGCAGTGCTAGTGTAGAGGACGAGCAGTACTTC.

This sequence joins TRBV6-5 and TRBJ2-7; 9 nucleotides agree with TRBD1. In germline, CDR1 is MNHEY, CDR2 SVGAGI. Trimming removed 6 bases from V and 3 bases from J; junction bases left unmatched: 3. CDR3 length: 13 residues. The CDR3 loop reads CASSGQGLYEQYF. DNA of the CDR3: TGTGCCAGCAGCGGACAGGGGCTCTACGAGCAGTACTTC.

V gene TRBV13 combines with J gene TRBJ2-7; D unclear. V lost 5 bases and J lost 4, with 18 bases in between. The germline gives CDR1 PRHDT, CDR2 FYEKMQ (reference sequence). The CDR3 covers 15 residues. Here the CDR3 DNA reads TGTGCCAGCAGCCCCGCCGGTCGGGTTGGGTACGAGCAGTACTTC. It yields the protein CASSPAGRVGYEQYF.

V gene TRBV24-1 combines with J gene TRBJ2-7, with 11 positions matching TRBD1. V was clipped by 4 bases and J by 6 bases; unmatched bases: 4. This CDR3 spans 14 amino acids. Germline assignment: CDR1 KGHDR and CDR2 SFDVKD. The CDR3 sequence is CATSEHGQGAEQYF. The CDR3 nucleotides read TGTGCCACCAGTGAACACGGACAGGGGGCCGAGCAGTACTTC.

V and J are TRBV5-4 and TRBJ2-5, with D tentatively TRBD2 (6 bases). The CDR3 length is 16 residues. V was clipped by 4 bases and J by 5 bases, with 21 bases between them. Germline assignment: CDR1 SGHNT and CDR2 YYREEE (reference sequence). The CDR3 bases are TGTGCCAGCAGCGAAGCCGGGACTCGAAGTGGGGAGACCCAGTACTTC. This sequence encodes CASSEAGTRSGETQYF.

This clone was counted only a few times. V usage is TRBV5-8 and J usage is TRBJ2-1; D may be TRBD2 (6 bases). CDR3 length: 16 amino acids. V was clipped by 0 bases and J by 4 bases, with 14 bases between them. Germline V gene data show CDR1 as SGHTS and CDR2 as YDEGEE. The CDR3 protein is CASSLGVGLLYNEQFF. DNA for the CDR3: TGTGCCAGCAGCTTGGGTGTGGGACTCCTATACAATGAGCAGTTCTTC. Full variable domain (outside the CDR3, taken from reference TRBV5-8 and TRBJ2-1): EAGVTQSPTHLIKTRGQQATLRCSPISGHTSVYWYQQALGLGLQFLLWYDEGEERNRGNFPPRFSGRQFPNYSSELNVNALELEDSALYLCASSLGVGLLYNEQFFGPGTRLTVL.

This sequence joins TRBV11-3 and TRBJ1-4; TRBD1 matches at 8 bases. The CDR3 length is 16 residues. Trimming cost V 5 bases and J 3 bases; bases outside gene matches: 8. Germline V CDR1 and CDR2: SGHNT, YENEEA. DNA of the CDR3: TGTGCCAGCAGCGGAGGACAGGGTAAAGCTAATGAAAAACTGTTTTTT. This encodes CASSGGQGKANEKLFF.

The chain employs TRBV6-6 and TRBJ2-1; 12 bases match TRBD2. CDR1 MNHNY and CDR2 SVGAGI come from the germline V gene (reference sequence). CDR3 length: 15 residues. The junction had 5 bases not matched to a gene; V was cut back by 6 bases and J by 5 bases. The CDR3 protein is CASRRTSGMNNEQFF. The CDR3, as DNA: TGTGCCAGCAGAAGGACTAGCGGGATGAACAATGAGCAGTTCTTC.

The gene calls are TRBV27 and TRBJ2-7; 9 bases agree with TRBD1. Germline values: CDR1 MNHEY, CDR2 SMNVEV (reference sequence). The CDR3 has 15 residues. V gave up 4 bases and J gave up 4 bases; unmatched junction bases: 8. The CDR3 here is CASSWGQGAQYEQYF. The CDR3 DNA follows: TGTGCCAGCAGTTGGGGACAGGGCGCCCAATACGAGCAGTACTTC.

This chain connects TRBV29-1 to TRBJ1-3; D possibly corresponds to TRBD1 (6 bases). The germline V and J ends were trimmed by 7 bases and 0 bases, with 10 bases remaining between them. The V gene's germline CDR1 is SQVTM and CDR2 ANQGSEA. The CDR3 spans 13 residues. Here the CDR3 DNA reads TGCAGCGGGAAACAGGGCTCTGGAAACACCATATATTTT. Amino acids: CSGKQGSGNTIYF.

The chain recombines TRBV7-9 with TRBJ1-2, with 7 positions matching TRBD1. Germline CDR1 reads SEHNR; CDR2 reads FQNEAQ (reference sequence). J gave up 3 bases and V 5 bases, and 3 bases lay outside the gene matches. This CDR3 contains 13 residues. As DNA, the CDR3 is TGTGCCAGCAGCGTGGGGACAGACTATGGCTACACCTTC. Amino acids: CASSVGTDYGYTF.

CDR3 coding DNA: TGTGCCTGGAGTGGATGGTCGGAGGGGGAGCTGTTTTTT. Its protein is CAWSGWSEGELFF. The chain couples TRBV30 to TRBJ2-2; D gene unclear. The ends were cut back, 1 base at V and 8 bases at J, with 11 bases in the middle. Germline-derived CDR1 and CDR2 are GTSNPN and SVGIG (reference sequence). The CDR3 runs to 13 residues.

V is TRBV25-1 and J is TRBJ1-4; D possibly corresponds to TRBD1 (5 bases). Trimming took off 7 bases at V and 3 bases at J, with 21 bases between the two ends. This CDR3 spans 17 amino acids. CDR1 is MGHDK, CDR2 SYGVNS, per germline. As DNA, the CDR3 is TGTGCCAGCACCCGGTCCGGGGGTGGACGGTCTAATGAAAAACTGTTTTTT. Its protein is CASTRSGGGRSNEKLFF.

The chain recombines TRBV4-1 with TRBJ1-2, with 10 bases lining up with TRBD1. With 1 base clipped from V and 7 bases from J, the junction kept 3 bases outside the gene matches. The CDR3 has 14 residues. Germline values: CDR1 MGHRA, CDR2 YSYEKL. For the CDR3, the DNA is TGCGCCAGCAGCCAAGTGGGGACAGGGGTTGGCTACACCTTC. Translating gives CASSQVGTGVGYTF.

This clone was detected a few times. CDR3 DNA: TGCGCCAGCAGCTTGGGTTTAGGGGCAACTAATGAAAAACTGTTTTTT. This gives the protein CASSLGLGATNEKLFF. The V call is TRBV5-1, the J call TRBJ1-4; perhaps TRBD1 as D (5 bases). Deletions cut 0 bases from V and 0 bases from J, with 9 bases between. CDR3 length: 16 residues. Germline V CDR1 and CDR2: SGHRS, YFSETQ.

The rearrangement links TRBV4-2 to TRBJ1-2, with D possibly matching TRBD1 (5 bases). The V gene lost 3 bases and the J gene lost 6 bases, with 11 bases spanning the gap. The CDR3 runs to 13 residues. The V gene's germline CDR1 is LGHNA and CDR2 YNFKEQ. The CDR3, as DNA: TGTGCCAGCAGCCATGAAACCAGGGATGGCTACACCTTC. Translated: CASSHETRDGYTF.

The gene calls are TRBV15 and TRBJ2-1, with TRBD2 matching over 11 bases. V lost 5 bases and J lost 7; bases outside the gene matches: 7. The germline V gene has CDR1 LNHNV and CDR2 YYDKDF (reference sequence). CDR3 length equals 15 residues. In DNA, the CDR3 is TGTGCCACCAGCTCCGGGACTAGCGGTTATAATGAGCAGTTCTTC. Protein: CATSSGTSGYNEQFF.

The rearrangement links TRBV3-1 (or the pseudogene TRBV3-2) to TRBJ2-3; 11 nucleotides align to TRBD2. After removal of 5 bases from V and 5 bases from J, the junction contained 6 bases not matched to a gene. The germline V gene encodes CDR1 LGHDT and CDR2 YNNKEL (reference sequence). CDR3 length: 15 residues. The CDR3 loop reads CASSLGTSGGDTQYF. In nucleotides, the CDR3 is TGTGCCAGCAGCTTAGGGACTAGCGGAGGAGATACGCAGTATTTT.